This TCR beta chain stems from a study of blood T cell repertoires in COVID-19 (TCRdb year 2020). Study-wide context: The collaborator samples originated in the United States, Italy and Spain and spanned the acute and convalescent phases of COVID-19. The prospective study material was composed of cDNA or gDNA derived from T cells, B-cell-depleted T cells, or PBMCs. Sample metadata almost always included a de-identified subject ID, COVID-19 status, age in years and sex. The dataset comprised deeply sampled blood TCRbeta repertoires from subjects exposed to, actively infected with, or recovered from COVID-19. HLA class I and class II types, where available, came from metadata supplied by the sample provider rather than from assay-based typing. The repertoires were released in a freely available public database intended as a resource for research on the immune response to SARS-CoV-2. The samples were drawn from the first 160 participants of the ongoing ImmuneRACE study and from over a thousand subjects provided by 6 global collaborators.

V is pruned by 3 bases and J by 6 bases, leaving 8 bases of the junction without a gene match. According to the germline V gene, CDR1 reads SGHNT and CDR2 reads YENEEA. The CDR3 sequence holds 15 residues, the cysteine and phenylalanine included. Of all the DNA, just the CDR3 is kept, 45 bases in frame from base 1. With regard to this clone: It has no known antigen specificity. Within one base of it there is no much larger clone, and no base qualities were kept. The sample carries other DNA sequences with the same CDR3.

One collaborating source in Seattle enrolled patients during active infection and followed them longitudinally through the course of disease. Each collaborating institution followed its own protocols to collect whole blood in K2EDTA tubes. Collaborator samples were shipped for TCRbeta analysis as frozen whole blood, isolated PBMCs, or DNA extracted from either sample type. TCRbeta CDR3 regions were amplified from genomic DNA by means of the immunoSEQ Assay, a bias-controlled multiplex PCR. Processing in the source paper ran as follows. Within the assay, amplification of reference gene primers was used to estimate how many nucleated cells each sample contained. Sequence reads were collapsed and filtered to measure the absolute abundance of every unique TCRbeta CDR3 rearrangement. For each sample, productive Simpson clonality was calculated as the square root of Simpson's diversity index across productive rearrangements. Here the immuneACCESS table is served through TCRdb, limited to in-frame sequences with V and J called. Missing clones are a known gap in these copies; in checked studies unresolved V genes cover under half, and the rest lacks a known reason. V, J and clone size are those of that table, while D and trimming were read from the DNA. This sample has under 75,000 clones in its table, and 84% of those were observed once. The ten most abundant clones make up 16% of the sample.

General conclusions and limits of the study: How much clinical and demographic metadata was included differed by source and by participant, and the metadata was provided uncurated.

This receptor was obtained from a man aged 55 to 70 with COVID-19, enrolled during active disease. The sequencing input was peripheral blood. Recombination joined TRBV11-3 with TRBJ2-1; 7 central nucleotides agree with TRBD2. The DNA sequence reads TGTGCCAGCAGCTTGGGCGGGAGCTCGGGCAATGAGCAGTTCTTC. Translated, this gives CASSLGGSSGNEQFF.